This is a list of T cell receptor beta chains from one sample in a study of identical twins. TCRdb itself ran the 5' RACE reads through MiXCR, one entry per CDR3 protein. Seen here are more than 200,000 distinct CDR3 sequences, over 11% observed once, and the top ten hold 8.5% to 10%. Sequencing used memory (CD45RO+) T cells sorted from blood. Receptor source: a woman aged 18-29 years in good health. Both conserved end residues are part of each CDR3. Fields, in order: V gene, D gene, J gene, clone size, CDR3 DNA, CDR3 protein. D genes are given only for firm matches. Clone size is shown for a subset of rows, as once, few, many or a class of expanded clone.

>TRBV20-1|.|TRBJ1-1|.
TGCAGTGCTAGGTCTCAGGGGCTCTTTTCTGAAGCTTTCTTT
CSARSQGLFSEAFF
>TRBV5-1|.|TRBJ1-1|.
TGCGCCAGCAGCGAAGGGCTTGGCACTGAAGCTTTCTTT
CASSEGLGTEAFF
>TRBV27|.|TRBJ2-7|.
TGTGCCAGCAGTTATACAGGGTTTGGAGTAAACGAGCAGTACTTC
CASSYTGFGVNEQYF
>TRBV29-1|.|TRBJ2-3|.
TGCAGCGTTGTGAGGTCTAGCACAGATACGCAGTATTTT
CSVVRSSTDTQYF
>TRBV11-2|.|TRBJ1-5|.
TGTGCCAGCAGCTTCGCAGGGGCAGAGCCCCAGCATTTT
CASSFAGAEPQHF
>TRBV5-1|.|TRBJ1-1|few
TGCGCCAGCAGCTTTAGGGAAATCCGGGACACCCAAAACACTGAAGCTTTCTTT
CASSFREIRDTQNTEAFF
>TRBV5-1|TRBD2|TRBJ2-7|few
TGCGCCAGCAGTAGCGGACTAGCGGGAACCTACGAGCAGTACTTC
CASSSGLAGTYEQYF
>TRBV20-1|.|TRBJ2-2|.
TGCAGTGCTGGAAGCGGAGGGAACACCGGGGAGCTGTTTTTT
CSAGSGGNTGELFF
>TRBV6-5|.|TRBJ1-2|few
TGTGCCACCTCAGGGTCCTATGGCTACACCTTC
CATSGSYGYTF
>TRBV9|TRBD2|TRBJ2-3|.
TGTGCCAGCAGCGTATTTTGGGGGGGAGTAGGTACGCAGTATTTT
CASSVFWGGVGTQYF